This entry features one T cell receptor (beta chain) sequence. Antigen specificity is unknown. V lost 4 bases and J 6 bases, leaving 16 bases between the germline ends. CDR3 length: 16 amino acids. In germline, CDR1 is LNHDA, CDR2 SQIVND (reference sequence). PCR involved 60 Vbeta and 13 Jbeta primers. Here immunoSEQ multiplex PCR was the method, and the copy in TCRdb shows in-frame clones only, minus some. The sample records 150,000 to 200,000 clones, 70% to 90% being singletons. This entry is derived from a study of cytomegalovirus exposure and HLA in healthy donors. Study summary: As released early, the data held 65 million to 90 million unique TCRs from HLA-typed donors.

Study-wide results and caveats: Later, an analysis found that common viral pathogens appeared to be linked with several of the most significant clusters. Most of the TCR beta V segments (in an earlier analysis) were productive either about 87% or about 30% of the time.

Specimen: PBMCs. J is TRBJ1-6 and V is TRBV19, with D unclear. The sequence was collected from a man aged 18 to 30 in good health and CMV-seropositive. CDR3 region: CASSTLYRGSNSPLHF. For the CDR3, the DNA is TGTGCCAGTAGTACTCTGTATCGGGGAAGTAATTCACCCCTCCACTTT. Full variable domain (outside the CDR3, taken from reference TRBV19 and TRBJ1-6): DGGITQSPKYLFRKEGQNVTLSCEQNLNHDAMYWYRQDPGQGLRLIYYSQIVNDFQKGDIAEGYSVSREKKESFPLTVTSAQKNPTAFYLCASSTLYRGSNSPLHFGNGTRLTVT.